This TCR beta chain originates from a study of T cell changes during pregnancy in multiple sclerosis. After removal of 6 bases from V and 4 bases from J, the junction contained 6 bases not matched to a gene. The CDR3 loop spans 14 amino acids. The germline V gene has CDR1 SEHNR and CDR2 FQNEAQ (reference sequence). Repertoires were generated with immunoSEQ multiplex PCR, while TCRdb's copy carries only in-frame clones and drops some. The table lists about 130,000 clones, about 96% of them singletons. Sequences were derived from peripheral blood, sampled after pregnancy. V usage is TRBV7-9 and J usage is TRBJ1-1, with 9 bases aligning to TRBD1. This receptor was taken from a female donor with multiple sclerosis, enrolled in a pregnancy study. CDR3 DNA sequence: TGTGCCAGCAGTTCCAGGGACAGGGCCACTGAAGCTTTCTTT. Translating it yields CASSSRDRATEAFF.